A selection of T cell receptor beta chains follows, all from one sample in a study of blood T cells in healthy people across ages. TCRdb independently ran MiXCR on the 5' RACE reads; one entry per CDR3 protein. The data contain 600,000 or so distinct CDR3 sequences, around 21% of them singletons. The material sequenced was blood. These receptors were collected from a man aged 70 or older in good health. The CDR3 runs from the conserved cysteine through the conserved F or W. D genes are given only for firm matches. Expanded clones get a size class; other rows say once, few or many, or leave the size out.

j_call d_call v_call clone_size cdr3_nt cdr3_aa
TRBJ2-5 - TRBV9 few TGTGCCAGCAGCGTAGCTTACGGGCAAGAGACCCAGTACTTC CASSVAYGQETQYF
TRBJ1-1 TRBD1 TRBV5-1 few TGCGCCAGCAGCTTGACGACGACAGGGGGCACTGAAGCTTTCTTT CASSLTTTGGTEAFF
TRBJ2-7 TRBD1 TRBV4-1 many TGCGCCAGCAGCCCGGGGACAGGGGTTGACGAGCAGTACTTC CASSPGTGVDEQYF
TRBJ1-6 - TRBV28 - TGTGCCAGCAATACCTTCGGGGGGACCGACGCCCTCCACTTT CASNTFGGTDALHF
TRBJ2-3 - TRBV15 few TGTGCCACCAGCAGAGAGCAACGGGCAACTAGCACCGATACGCAGTATTTT CATSREQRATSTDTQYF
TRBJ2-5 TRBD2 TRBV24-1 many TGTGCCACCAGTGATTCCGGGACTAGCGGGACTCGAGAGACCCAGTACTTC CATSDSGTSGTRETQYF
TRBJ1-3 - TRBV12-3/TRBV12-4 many TGTGCCAGCAGTTTTGGAAACACCATATATTTT CASSFGNTIYF
TRBJ2-2 - TRBV20-1 - TGCAGTGCTAGAGATCGCCTGGTGAACACCGGGGAGCTGTTTTTT CSARDRLVNTGELFF
TRBJ1-1 - TRBV5-1 few TGCGCCAGCACCGTCGGTCCAGCTAACACTGAAGCTTTCTTT CASTVGPANTEAFF
TRBJ2-1 TRBD2 TRBV10-3 few TGTGCCATCGGGGGACTAGCGGAGAACAATGAGCAGTTCTTC CAIGGLAENNEQFF
TRBJ2-5 - TRBV4-3 few TGCGCCAGCAGCCAAGAGGGGGGTAGGGGAAAGACCCAGTACTTC CASSQEGGRGKTQYF
TRBJ2-5 - TRBV29-1 many TGCAGCGCTGGACAGCTTAGGGAGACCCAGTACTTC CSAGQLRETQYF
TRBJ2-5 TRBD2 TRBV7-2 - TGTGCCAGCAGCTCGGGACTAGCGGGAGGGTGGTTC CASSSGLAGGWF
TRBJ2-2 TRBD2 TRBV11-2 - TGTGCCAGCAGCTTAGATCTAGCGGCCCCGGGGAACACCGGGGAGCTGTTTTTT CASSLDLAAPGNTGELFF
TRBJ2-6 - TRBV5-1 - TGCGCCAGCAGCTACGGGACGGCGAACATCCTGACTTTC CASSYGTANILTF
TRBJ2-5 - TRBV6-1 few TGTGCCAGCAGTGAAGAGGACAACCTCTACCAAGAGACCCAGTACTTC CASSEEDNLYQETQYF
TRBJ1-2 - TRBV20-1 - TGCAGGGGTTTAATGGGCCAGACGGGTGGCTACACCTTC CRGLMGQTGGYTF
TRBJ2-2 TRBD1 TRBV24-1 - TGTGCCAGCCGGCAGGGGGCTAGCGGGGAGCTGTTTTTT CASRQGASGELFF
TRBJ1-1 - TRBV20-1 - TGCAGTGCTAGAGATTGGACAGCGGTGAACACTGAAGCTTTCTTT CSARDWTAVNTEAFF
TRBJ2-3 TRBD1 TRBV3-1 - TGTGCCAGCGGCCGTTCGAAGACAGGGGGGACAGATACGCAGTATTTT CASGRSKTGGTDTQYF
TRBJ2-7 - TRBV27 few TGTGCCAGCAGTTTAGTGTTGGCGGGATTCAACGAGCAGTACTTC CASSLVLAGFNEQYF
TRBJ2-5 - TRBV3-1 few TGTGCCAGCAGCCAAGATCCTAGCGTAACGGAGACCCAGTACTTC CASSQDPSVTETQYF
TRBJ2-3 - TRBV7-9 - TGTGCCAGCAGCCACGGGGGTAGCTACGTTGCGGGGCAAGATATGCAGTATTTT CASSHGGSYVAGQDMQYF
TRBJ1-5 - TRBV20-1 few TGCAGTGCTAGAGATCCTGGGAACGATCAGCCCCAGCATTTT CSARDPGNDQPQHF
TRBJ2-5 - TRBV6-1 - TGTGCCAGCAGTGGGAGTTGGACAGAAGAGACCCAGTACTTC CASSGSWTEETQYF
TRBJ2-3 - TRBV12-3/TRBV12-4 few TGTGCCAGCAGTTCTCCGATGGGTACGCAGTATTTT CASSSPMGTQYF
TRBJ2-1 - TRBV20-1 few TGCAGTGCGGCCGGGGTGGGGGCGGCGTCCTACAATGAGCAGTTCTTC CSAAGVGAASYNEQFF
TRBJ2-7 TRBD2 TRBV6-5 - TGTGCCAGCAGTTACCTTCAGACTAGCGGGAGGGCCTCGTACGAGCAGTACTTC CASSYLQTSGRASYEQYF
TRBJ2-5 - TRBV6-6 few TGTGCCACCCTGCCAGATCAAGAGACCCAGTACTTC CATLPDQETQYF